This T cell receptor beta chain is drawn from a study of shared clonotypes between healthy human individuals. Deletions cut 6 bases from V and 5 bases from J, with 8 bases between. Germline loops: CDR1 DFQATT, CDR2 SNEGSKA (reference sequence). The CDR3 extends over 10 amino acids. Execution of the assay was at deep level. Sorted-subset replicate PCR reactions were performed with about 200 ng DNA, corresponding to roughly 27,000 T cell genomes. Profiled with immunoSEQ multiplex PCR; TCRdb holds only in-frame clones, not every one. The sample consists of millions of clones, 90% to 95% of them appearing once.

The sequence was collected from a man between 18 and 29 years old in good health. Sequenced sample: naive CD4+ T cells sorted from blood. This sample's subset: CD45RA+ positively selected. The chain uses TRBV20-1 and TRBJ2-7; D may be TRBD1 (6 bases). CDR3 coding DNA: TGCAGTGCCGGGACAAACGAGCAGTACTTC. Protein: CSAGTNEQYF.